This note documents a single TCR beta chain sequence. V lost 2 bases and J lost 0, with 11 bases in between. This CDR3 spans 15 amino acids. The germline V gene encodes CDR1 LGHNA and CDR2 YSLEER. This sample is part of a study of shared T cell receptors in the human thymus. The protocol was immunoSEQ multiplex PCR, while the TCRdb copy is restricted to in-frame clones and leaves out a portion. The data contain about 610,000 clones, approximately 87% of them seen just once; the ten biggest clones take up around 0.0099%. The same sample was also studied in work on human thymus T cells. This second report adds: Having surgery to correct congenital heart defects, healthy Finnish infants acted as the donors. Thymic repertoires overlap heavily among unrelated individuals, related research has reported.

Sequenced: thymocytes. The chain links TRBV4-3 to TRBJ2-7, with a possible D match to TRBD2 (5 bases). The TCR was taken from a boy in the first two years of life with a congenital heart defect. CDR3 bases: TGCGCCAGCAGCCAAAAGGGAGCTACCTCCTACGAGCAGTACTTC. Encoded protein: CASSQKGATSYEQYF.